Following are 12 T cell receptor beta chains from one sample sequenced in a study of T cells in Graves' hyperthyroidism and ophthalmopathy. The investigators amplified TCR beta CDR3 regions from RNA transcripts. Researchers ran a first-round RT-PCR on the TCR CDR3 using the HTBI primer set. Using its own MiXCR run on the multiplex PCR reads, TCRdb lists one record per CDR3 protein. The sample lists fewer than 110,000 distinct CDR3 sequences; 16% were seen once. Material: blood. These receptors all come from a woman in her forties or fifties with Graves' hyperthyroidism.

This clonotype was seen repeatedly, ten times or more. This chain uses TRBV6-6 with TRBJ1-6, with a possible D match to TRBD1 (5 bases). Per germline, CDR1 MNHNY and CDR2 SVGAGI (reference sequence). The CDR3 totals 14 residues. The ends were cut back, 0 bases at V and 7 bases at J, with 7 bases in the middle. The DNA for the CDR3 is TGTGCCAGCAGTTACTCGCCAGGGAATTCACCCCTCCACTTT. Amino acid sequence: CASSYSPGNSPLHF.

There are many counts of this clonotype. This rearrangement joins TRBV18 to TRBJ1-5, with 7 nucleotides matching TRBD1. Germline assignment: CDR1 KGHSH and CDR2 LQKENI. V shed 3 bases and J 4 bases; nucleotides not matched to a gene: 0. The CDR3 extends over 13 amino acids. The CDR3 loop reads CASSPTGNQPQHF. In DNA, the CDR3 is TGTGCCAGCTCACCGACAGGGAATCAGCCCCAGCATTTT.

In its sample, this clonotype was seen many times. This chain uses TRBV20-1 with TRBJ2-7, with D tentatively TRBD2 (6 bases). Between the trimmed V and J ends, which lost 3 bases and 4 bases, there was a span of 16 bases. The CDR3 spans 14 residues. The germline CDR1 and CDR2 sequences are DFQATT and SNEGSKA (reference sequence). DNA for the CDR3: TGCAGTGCTAGCGGGCGACGGGGGACTTACGAGCAGTACGTC. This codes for CSASGRRGTYEQYV.

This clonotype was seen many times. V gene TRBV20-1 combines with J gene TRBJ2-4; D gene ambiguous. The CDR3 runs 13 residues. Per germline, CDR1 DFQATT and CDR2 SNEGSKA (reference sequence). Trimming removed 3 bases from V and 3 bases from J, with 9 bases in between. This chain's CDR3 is CSASRNLKNIQYF. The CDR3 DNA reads TGCAGTGCTAGTCGGAATCTCAAAAACATTCAGTACTTC.

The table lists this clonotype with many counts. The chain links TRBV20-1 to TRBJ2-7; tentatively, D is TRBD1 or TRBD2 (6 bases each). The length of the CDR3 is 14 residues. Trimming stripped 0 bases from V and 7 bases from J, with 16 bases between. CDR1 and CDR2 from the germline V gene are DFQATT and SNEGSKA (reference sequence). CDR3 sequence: CSAREPGARVEQYF. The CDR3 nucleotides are TGCAGTGCTAGAGAGCCGGGGGCCCGGGTTGAGCAGTACTTC.

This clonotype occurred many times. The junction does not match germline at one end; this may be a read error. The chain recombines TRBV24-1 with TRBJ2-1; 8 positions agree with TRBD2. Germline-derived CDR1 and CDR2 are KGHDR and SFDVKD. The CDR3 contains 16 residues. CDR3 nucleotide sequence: TGTGCCACCAGTAATTTAGCGGGGAGCTCCTACAATGAGCAGTTCTTC. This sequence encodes CATSNLAGSSYNEQFF.

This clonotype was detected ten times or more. This CDR3 reads CASSLSPGLGNSPLHF. In DNA, the CDR3 is TGTGCCAGCAGTTTATCACCGGGACTCGGAAATTCACCCCTCCACTTT. The chain couples TRBV12-3 or TRBV12-4 to TRBJ1-6; D is perhaps TRBD1 (5 bases). The CDR3 is 16 residues long. Trimming pared 2 bases from V and 7 bases from J, leaving 15 bases between.

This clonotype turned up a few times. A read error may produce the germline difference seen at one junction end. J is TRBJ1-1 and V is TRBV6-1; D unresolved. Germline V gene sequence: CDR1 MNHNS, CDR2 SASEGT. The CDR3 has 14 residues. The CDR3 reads CASSPQPGNTEASF. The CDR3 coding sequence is TGTGCCAGCAGCCCCCAGCCCGGGAACACTGAAGCTTCCTTT.

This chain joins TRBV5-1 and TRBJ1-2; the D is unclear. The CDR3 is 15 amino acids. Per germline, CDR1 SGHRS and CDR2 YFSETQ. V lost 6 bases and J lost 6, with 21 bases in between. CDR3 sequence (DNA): TGCGCCAGCACCCCCTCTCACAACCCTGGCAATGGCTACACCTTC. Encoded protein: CASTPSHNPGNGYTF.

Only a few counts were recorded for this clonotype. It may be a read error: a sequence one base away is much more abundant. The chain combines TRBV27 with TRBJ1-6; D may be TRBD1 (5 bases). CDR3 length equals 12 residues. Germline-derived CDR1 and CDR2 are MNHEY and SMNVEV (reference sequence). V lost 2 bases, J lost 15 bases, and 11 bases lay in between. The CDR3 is CASSLGGLLLHF. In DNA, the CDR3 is TGTGCCAGCAGTTTAGGGGGTTTACTCCTCCACTTT.

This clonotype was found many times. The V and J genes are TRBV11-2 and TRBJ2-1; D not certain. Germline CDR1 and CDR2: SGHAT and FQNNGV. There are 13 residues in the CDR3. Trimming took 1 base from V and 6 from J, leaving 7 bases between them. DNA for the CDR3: TGTGCCAGCAGCTTAGGTTTCGGCAATGAGCAGTTCTTC. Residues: CASSLGFGNEQFF.

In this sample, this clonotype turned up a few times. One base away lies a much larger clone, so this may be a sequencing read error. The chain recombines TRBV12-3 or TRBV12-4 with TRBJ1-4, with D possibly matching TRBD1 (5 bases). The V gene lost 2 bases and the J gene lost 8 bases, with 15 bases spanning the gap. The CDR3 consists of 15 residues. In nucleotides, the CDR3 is TGTGCCAGCAGTTTACGGACTTCCGGGACCGAAAAACTGTTTTTT. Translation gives CASSLRTSGTEKLFF.